These T cell receptor beta chains were read from a single sample in a study of control samples from healthy donors and cancer patients. Some clones are missing from TCRdb's copy, which holds only in-frame ones; the method was immunoSEQ multiplex PCR. The top ten hold approximately 3.7% of the sample, which has fewer than 120,000 clones, 88% seen once. The sequencing input was PBMCs. Receptor source: a woman aged 55-70 years with lung cancer. Each CDR3 is given without its conserved first and last residue. Fields, in order: clone size, V gene, J gene, CDR3 protein. A clone size is listed for some rows: how often the clone was seen (once, few, many), or a class if it is expanded.

>NA|TRBV9|TRBJ2-3
ASSVGAGRDTQY
>once|TRBV19|TRBJ2-1
ASTPRELAGERYNEQF
>NA|TRBV25-1|TRBJ1-1
ASTPPGGTEAF
>NA|TRBV5-4|TRBJ2-5
ASSLEPVTETQY
>NA|TRBV3-1/TRBV3-2|TRBJ1-2
ASSSTANYGYT
>NA|TRBV7-3|TRBJ2-7
ASSLGGRDEQY
>NA|TRBV18|TRBJ1-4
ASSPRGLLATNEKLF
>NA|TRBV11-3|TRBJ2-2
ATKRQGARTGELF
>NA|TRBV6-5|TRBJ2-7
ASSYAPTGDSYEQY
>NA|TRBV6-6|TRBJ1-3
ASSYSTGGSGNTIY
>NA|TRBV9|TRBJ1-5
TSSADGYDNQPQH
>few|TRBV5-4|TRBJ2-7
ASSPRQETYEQY
>NA|TRBV7-2|TRBJ1-1
ASSLLGTMNTEAF
>NA|TRBV27|TRBJ2-3
ASSLIETTTDTQY
>NA|TRBV30|TRBJ1-5
AWSDDSNQPQH
>NA|TRBV28|TRBJ2-1
ASSSGEGRTLGEQF
>NA|TRBV4-1|TRBJ1-4
ASSHSLQQNEKLF
>NA|TRBV6-6|TRBJ1-2
ASSPRGAGQVAGYT
>NA|TRBV11-3|TRBJ1-2
ASSSGPYGYT
>NA|TRBV19|TRBJ2-5
ASSMRAETQY
>NA|TRBV11-2|TRBJ2-2
ASSHRAGELF
>NA|TRBV7-9|TRBJ2-1
ASSLSRDFSSYNEQF
>NA|TRBV4-3|TRBJ2-5
ASSQEVRAGETQY
>NA|TRBV29-1|TRBJ1-1
SVDDIPEAF
>NA|TRBV5-1|TRBJ2-3
ASSLVPLGGGAFTHTDTQY
>once|TRBV7-9|TRBJ1-4
ASSLDSGRKLF
>NA|TRBV19|TRBJ1-2
ASSQGRNYGYT
>NA|TRBV10-3|TRBJ1-1
AISEPGGNTEAF